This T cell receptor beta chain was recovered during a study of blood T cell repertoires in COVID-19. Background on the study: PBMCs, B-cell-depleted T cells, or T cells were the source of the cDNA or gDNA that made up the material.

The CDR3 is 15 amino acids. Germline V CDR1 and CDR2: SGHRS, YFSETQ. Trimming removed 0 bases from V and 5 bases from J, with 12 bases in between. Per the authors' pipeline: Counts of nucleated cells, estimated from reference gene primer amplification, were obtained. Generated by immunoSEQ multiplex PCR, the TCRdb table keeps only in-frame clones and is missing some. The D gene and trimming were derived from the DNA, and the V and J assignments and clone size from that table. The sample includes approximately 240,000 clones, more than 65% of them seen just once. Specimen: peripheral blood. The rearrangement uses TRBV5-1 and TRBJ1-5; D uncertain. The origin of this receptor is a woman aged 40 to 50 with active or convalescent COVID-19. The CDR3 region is CASSLGDTGDQPQHF. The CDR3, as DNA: TGCGCCAGCAGCTTGGGAGACACCGGCGATCAGCCCCAGCATTTT.